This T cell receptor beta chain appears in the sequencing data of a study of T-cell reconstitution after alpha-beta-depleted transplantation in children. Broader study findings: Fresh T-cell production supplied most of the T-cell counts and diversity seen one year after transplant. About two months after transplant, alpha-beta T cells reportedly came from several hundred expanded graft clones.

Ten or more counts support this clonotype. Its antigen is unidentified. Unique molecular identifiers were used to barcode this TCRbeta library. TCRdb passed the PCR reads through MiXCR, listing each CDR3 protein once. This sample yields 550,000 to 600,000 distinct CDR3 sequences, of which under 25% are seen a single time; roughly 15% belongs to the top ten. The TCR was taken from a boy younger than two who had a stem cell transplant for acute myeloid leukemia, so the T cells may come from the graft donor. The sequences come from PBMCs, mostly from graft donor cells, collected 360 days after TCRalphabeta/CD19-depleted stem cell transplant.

The DNA of the CDR3 is TGTGCCAGCAGCCCCAAGGGACCGAGAGAGACCCAGTACTTC. Protein product: CASSPKGPRETQYF. The V gene is TRBV12-3 or TRBV12-4, the J gene TRBJ2-5; possibly TRBD1 or TRBD2 for D (5 bases each). The CDR3 length is 14 residues. Between the trimmed V and J ends, which lost 6 bases and 4 bases, there was a span of 15 bases.